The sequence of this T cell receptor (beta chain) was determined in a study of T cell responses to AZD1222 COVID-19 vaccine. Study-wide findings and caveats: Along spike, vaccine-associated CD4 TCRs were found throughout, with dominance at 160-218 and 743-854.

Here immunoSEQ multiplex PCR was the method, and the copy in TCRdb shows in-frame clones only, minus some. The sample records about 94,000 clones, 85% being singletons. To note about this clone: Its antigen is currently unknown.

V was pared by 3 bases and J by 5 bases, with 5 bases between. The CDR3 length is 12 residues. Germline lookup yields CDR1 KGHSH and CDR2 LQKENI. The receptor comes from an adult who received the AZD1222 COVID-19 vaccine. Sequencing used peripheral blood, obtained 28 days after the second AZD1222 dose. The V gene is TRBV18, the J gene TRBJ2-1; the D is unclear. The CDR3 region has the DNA TGTGCCAGCTCACCTACAGACAATGAGCAGTTCTTC. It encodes CASSPTDNEQFF.